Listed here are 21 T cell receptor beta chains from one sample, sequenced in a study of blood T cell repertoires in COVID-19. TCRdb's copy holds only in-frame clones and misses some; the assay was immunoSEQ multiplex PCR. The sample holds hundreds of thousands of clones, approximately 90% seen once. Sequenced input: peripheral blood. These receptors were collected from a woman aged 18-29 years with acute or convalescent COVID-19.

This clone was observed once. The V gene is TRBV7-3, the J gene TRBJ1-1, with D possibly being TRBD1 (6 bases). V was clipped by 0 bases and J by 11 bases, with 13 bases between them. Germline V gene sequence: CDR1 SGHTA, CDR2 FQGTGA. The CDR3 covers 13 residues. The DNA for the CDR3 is TGTGCCAGCAGCTTAACGGCAGGGGATGGCGCTTTCTTT. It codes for CASSLTAGDGAFF.

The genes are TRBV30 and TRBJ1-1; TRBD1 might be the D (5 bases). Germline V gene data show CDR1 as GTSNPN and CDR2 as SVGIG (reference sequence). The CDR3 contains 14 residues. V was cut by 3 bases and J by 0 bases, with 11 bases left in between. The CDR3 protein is CAWSRGTMNTEAFF. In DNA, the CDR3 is TGTGCCTGGAGCCGGGGGACCATGAACACTGAAGCTTTCTTT.

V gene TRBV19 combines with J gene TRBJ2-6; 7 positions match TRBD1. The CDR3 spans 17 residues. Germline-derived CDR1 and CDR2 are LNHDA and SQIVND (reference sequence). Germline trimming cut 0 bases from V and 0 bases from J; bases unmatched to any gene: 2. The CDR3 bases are TGTGCCAGTAGTATAGAGGACAGGCACTCTGGGGCCAACGTCCTGACTTTC. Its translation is CASSIEDRHSGANVLTF.

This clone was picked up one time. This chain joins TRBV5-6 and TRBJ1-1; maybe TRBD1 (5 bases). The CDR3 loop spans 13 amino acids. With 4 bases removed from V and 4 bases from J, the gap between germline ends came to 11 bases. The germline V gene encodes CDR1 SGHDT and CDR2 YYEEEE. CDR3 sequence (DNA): TGTGCCAGCAGCGACGGGACTTTCACTGAAGCTTTCTTT. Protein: CASSDGTFTEAFF.

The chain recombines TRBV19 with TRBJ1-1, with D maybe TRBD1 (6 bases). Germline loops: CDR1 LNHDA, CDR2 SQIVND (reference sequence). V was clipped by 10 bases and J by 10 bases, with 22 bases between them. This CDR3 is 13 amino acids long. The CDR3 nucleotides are TGTGCCACCGCCGACAGGCTAGGAGCTAGAGCTTTCTTT. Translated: CATADRLGARAFF.

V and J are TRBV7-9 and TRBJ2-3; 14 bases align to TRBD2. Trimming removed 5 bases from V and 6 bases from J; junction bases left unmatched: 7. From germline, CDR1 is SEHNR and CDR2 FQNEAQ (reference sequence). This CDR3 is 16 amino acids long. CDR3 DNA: TGTGCCAGCAGCACCGGACTAGCGGGGGGCCTGGATACGCAGTATTTT. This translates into CASSTGLAGGLDTQYF.

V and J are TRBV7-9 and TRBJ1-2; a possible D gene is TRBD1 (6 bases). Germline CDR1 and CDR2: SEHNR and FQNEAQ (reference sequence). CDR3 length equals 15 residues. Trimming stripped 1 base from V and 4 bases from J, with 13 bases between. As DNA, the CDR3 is TGTGCCAGCAGCTTAGAAGGGGGGGTAAGCTATGGCTACACCTTC. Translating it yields CASSLEGGVSYGYTF.

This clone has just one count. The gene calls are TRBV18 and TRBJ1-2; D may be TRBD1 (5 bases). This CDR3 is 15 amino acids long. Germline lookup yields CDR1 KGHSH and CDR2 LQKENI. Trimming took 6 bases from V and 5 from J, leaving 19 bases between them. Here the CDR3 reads CASSLEEGRGYGYTF. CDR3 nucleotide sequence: TGTGCCAGCTCCCTGGAGGAGGGGAGAGGGTATGGCTACACCTTC.

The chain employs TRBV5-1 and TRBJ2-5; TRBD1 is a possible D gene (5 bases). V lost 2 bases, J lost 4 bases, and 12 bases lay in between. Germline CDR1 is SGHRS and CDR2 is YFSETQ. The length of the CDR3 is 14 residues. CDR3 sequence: CASSFLMGRETQYF. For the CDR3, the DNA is TGCGCCAGCAGCTTCCTGATGGGGCGAGAGACCCAGTACTTC.

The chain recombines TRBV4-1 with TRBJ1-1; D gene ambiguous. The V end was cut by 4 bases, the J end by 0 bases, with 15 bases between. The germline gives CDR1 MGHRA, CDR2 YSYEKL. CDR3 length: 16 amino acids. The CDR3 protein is CASSRFWEGVNTEAFF. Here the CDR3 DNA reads TGCGCCAGCAGCCGGTTTTGGGAGGGCGTGAACACTGAAGCTTTCTTT.

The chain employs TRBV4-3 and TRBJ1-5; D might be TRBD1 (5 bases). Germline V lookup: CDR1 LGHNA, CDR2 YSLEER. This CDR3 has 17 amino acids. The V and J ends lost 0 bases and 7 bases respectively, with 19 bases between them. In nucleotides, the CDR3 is TGCGCCAGCAGCCAAGATCTTTCTGGCGGGGGATTCCAGCCCCAGCATTTT. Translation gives CASSQDLSGGGFQPQHF.

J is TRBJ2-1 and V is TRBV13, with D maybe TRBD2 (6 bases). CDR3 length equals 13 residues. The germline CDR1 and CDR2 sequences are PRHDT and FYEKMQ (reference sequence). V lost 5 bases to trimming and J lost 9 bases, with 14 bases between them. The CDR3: CASSPLGGGEQFF. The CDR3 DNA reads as TGTGCCAGCAGCCCCCTCGGGGGAGGTGAGCAGTTCTTC. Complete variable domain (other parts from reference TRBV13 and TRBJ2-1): AAGVIQSPRHLIKEKRETATLKCYPIPRHDTVYWYQQGPGQDPQFLISFYEKMQSDKGSIPDRFSAQQFSDYHSELNMSSLELGDSALYFCASSPLGGGEQFFGPGTRLTVL.

The CDR3 region is CASSLSWEDQGYTF. In nucleotides, the CDR3 is TGTGCCAGTAGTCTCTCATGGGAGGATCAGGGCTACACCTTC. The chain links TRBV19 to TRBJ1-2; no firm D call. V was pared by 5 bases and J by 8 bases, with 18 bases between. The germline V gene has CDR1 LNHDA and CDR2 SQIVND (reference sequence). The CDR3 covers 14 residues.

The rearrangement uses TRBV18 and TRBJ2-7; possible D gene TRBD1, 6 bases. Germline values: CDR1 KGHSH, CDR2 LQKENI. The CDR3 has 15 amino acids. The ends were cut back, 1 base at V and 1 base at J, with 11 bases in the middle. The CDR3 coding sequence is TGTGCCAGCTCACCACAAATGGACAGTTCCTACGAGCAGTACTTC. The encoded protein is CASSPQMDSSYEQYF.

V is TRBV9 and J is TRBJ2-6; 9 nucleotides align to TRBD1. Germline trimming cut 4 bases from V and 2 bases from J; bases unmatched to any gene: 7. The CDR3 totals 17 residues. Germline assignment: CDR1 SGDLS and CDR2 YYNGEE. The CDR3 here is CASSFSTGGTGANVLTF. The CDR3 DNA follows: TGTGCCAGCAGCTTCTCAACAGGGGGCACTGGGGCCAACGTCCTGACTTTC.

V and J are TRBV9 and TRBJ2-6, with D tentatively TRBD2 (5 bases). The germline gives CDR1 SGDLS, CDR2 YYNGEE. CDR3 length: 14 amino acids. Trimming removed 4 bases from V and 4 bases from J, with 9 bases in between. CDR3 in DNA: TGTGCCAGCAGCCCGGGGTTCGGGGCCAACGTCCTGACTTTC. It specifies CASSPGFGANVLTF. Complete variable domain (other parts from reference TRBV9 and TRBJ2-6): DSGVTQTPKHLITATGQRVTLRCSPRSGDLSVYWYQQSLDQGLQFLIQYYNGEERAKGNILERFSAQQFPDLHSELNLSSLELGDSALYFCASSPGFGANVLTFGAGSRLTVL.

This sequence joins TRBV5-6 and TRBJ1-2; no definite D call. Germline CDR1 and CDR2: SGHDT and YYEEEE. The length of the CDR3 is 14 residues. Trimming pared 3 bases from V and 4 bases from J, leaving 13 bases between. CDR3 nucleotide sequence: TGTGCCAGCAGCTGGGTAGGCAGGATCTATGGCTACACCTTC. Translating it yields CASSWVGRIYGYTF.

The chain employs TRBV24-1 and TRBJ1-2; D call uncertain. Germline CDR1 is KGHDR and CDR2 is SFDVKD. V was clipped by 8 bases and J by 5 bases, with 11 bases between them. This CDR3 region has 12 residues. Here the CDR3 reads CATTPREYGYTF. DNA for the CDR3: TGTGCCACCACCCCACGGGAGTATGGCTACACCTTC.

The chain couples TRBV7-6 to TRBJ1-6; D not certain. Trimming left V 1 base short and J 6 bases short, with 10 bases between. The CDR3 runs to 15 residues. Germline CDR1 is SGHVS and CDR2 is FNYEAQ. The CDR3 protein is CASSLVAVSNSPLHF. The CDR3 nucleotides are TGTGCCAGCAGCTTAGTAGCTGTGAGTAATTCACCCCTCCACTTT.

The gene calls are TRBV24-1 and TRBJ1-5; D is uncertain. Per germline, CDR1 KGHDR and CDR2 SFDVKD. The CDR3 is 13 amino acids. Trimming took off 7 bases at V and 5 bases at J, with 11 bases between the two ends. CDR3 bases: TGTGCCACCAGACAAGGGAGGGATCAGCCCCAGCATTTT. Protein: CATRQGRDQPQHF.

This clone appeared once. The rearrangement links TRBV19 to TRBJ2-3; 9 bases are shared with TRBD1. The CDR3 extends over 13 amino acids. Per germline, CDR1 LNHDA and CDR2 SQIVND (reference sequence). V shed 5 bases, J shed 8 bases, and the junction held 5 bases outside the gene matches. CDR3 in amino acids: CASSEQGAATQYF. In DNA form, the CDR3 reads TGTGCCAGTAGTGAACAGGGGGCGGCTACGCAGTATTTT. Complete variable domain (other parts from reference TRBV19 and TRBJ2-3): DGGITQSPKYLFRKEGQNVTLSCEQNLNHDAMYWYRQDPGQGLRLIYYSQIVNDFQKGDIAEGYSVSREKKESFPLTVTSAQKNPTAFYLCASSEQGAATQYFGPGTRLTVL.